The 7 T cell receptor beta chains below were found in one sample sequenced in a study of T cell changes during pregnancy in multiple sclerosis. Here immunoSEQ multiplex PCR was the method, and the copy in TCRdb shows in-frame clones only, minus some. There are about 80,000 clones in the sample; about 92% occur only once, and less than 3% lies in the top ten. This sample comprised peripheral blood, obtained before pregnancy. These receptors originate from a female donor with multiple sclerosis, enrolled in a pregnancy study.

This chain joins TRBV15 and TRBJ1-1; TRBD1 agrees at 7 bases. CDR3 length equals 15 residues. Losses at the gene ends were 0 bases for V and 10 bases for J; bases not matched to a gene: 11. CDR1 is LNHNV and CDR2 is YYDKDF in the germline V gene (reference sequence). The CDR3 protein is CATSRETGDSPVAFF. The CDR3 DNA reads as TGTGCCACCAGCAGAGAGACCGGGGACAGCCCCGTAGCTTTCTTT.

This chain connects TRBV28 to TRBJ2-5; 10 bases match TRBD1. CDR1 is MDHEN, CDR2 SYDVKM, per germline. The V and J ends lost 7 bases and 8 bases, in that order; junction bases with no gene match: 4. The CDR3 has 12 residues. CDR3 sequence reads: CASTDRGRTQYF. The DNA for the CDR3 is TGTGCCAGCACCGACAGGGGGCGCACCCAGTACTTC.

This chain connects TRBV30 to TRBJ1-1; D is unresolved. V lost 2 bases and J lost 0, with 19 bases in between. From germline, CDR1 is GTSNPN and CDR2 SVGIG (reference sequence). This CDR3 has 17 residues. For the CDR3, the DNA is TGTGCCTGGAGTATACGAAAGCCGAGAAGCCTGAACACTGAAGCTTTCTTT. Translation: CAWSIRKPRSLNTEAFF. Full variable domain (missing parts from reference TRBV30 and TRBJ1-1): SQTIHQWPATLVQPVGSPLSLECTVEGTSNPNLYWYRQAAGRGLQLLFYSVGIGQISSEVPQNLSASRPQDRQFILSSKKLLLSDSGFYLCAWSIRKPRSLNTEAFFGQGTRLTVV.

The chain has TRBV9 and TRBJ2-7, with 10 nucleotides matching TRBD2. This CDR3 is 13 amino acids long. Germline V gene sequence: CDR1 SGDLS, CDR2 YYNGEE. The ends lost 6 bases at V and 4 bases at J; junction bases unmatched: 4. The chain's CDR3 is CASTGLADYEQYF. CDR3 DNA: TGTGCCAGCACCGGACTAGCGGATTACGAGCAGTACTTC.

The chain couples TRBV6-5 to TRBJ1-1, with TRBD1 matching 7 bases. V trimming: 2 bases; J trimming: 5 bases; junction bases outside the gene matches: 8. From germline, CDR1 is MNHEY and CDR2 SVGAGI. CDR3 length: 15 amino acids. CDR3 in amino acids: CASSYGGRGETEAFF. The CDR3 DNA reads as TGTGCCAGCAGTTACGGTGGCAGGGGGGAGACTGAAGCTTTCTTT.

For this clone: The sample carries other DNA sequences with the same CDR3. For the CDR3, the DNA is TGTGCCAGCAGCGTAGGGGGAGACTACGAGCAGTACTTC. It yields the protein CASSVGGDYEQYF. The rearrangement links TRBV9 to TRBJ2-7, with D perhaps matching TRBD2 (5 bases). V dropped 0 bases and J dropped 3 bases, with 7 bases sitting between them. This CDR3 region has 13 residues. The germline gives CDR1 SGDLS, CDR2 YYNGEE.

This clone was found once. The CDR3 DNA is TGTGCCAGCAGCAATGGGCAGGCGAACACTGAAGCTTTCTTT. It translates to CASSNGQANTEAFF. This rearrangement joins TRBV7-6 to TRBJ1-1; no definite D call. Trimming took 5 bases from V and 1 from J, leaving 11 bases between them. The germline CDR1 and CDR2 sequences are SGHVS and FNYEAQ. The CDR3 has 14 residues.